The entry below describes one T cell receptor beta chain. Germline lookup yields CDR1 SGHNT and CDR2 YENEEA. This CDR3 spans 13 amino acids. The V end was cut by 2 bases, the J end by 4 bases, with 8 bases between. Recruited during active infection, patients (from Seattle) were subsequently followed longitudinally. Per the original data handling: From reference gene primer amplification, estimates of nucleated cell counts were derived. The assay was immunoSEQ multiplex PCR, and TCRdb's table has in-frame clones only and misses some. V, J and clone size are those of that table, while D and trimming were read from the DNA. The top ten clones hold over 8.5% of a sample with almost 300,000 clones, roughly 86% of them seen once. This specimen comes from a study of blood T cell repertoires in COVID-19. Across the study: Samples came from the United States, Italy and Spain, spanning acute and convalescent COVID-19. T cells, B-cell-depleted T cells, or PBMCs provided the cDNA or gDNA that served as material.

The receptor's source is a woman in her thirties with COVID-19, enrolled during active disease. Sequenced input: peripheral blood. V is TRBV11-3 and J is TRBJ1-1; D is undetermined. Here the CDR3 DNA reads TGTGCCAGCAGCTTATCCGGCGGCACTGAAGCTTTCTTT. This sequence encodes CASSLSGGTEAFF.